What follows are 21 T cell receptor beta chains derived from one specimen sequenced in a study of CD8+ T cells in alopecia areata. cDNA reverse transcribed from extracted RNA served as the sequencing template. Sequenced by immunoSEQ multiplex PCR; TCRdb stores in-frame clones only, minus some. Of roughly 32,000 clones detected, roughly 60% appear once; the ten largest clones hold under 20%. Source material: NKG2D-high CD8+ T cells sorted from blood. These receptors all stem from a human donor with alopecia areata.

V is TRBV20-1 and J is TRBJ2-7, with unresolved D. Trimming took 2 bases from V and 3 from J, leaving 5 bases between them. This CDR3 has 11 residues. Germline V gene lookup returns CDR1 DFQATT and CDR2 SNEGSKA (reference sequence). Here the CDR3 reads CSARSRYEQYF. The CDR3 coding sequence is TGCAGTGCTAGATCTCGCTACGAGCAGTACTTC.

This rearrangement joins TRBV30 to TRBJ1-2; tentatively, D is TRBD1 (5 bases). The CDR3 has 15 residues. Trimming pared 5 bases from V and 3 bases from J, leaving 19 bases between. CDR1 is GTSNPN, CDR2 SVGIG, per germline (reference sequence). The CDR3 region is CAWGYSPTDYYGYTF. CDR3 nucleotides: TGTGCCTGGGGCTATAGTCCGACAGACTACTATGGCTACACCTTC.

The chain joins TRBV7-9 to TRBJ2-1, with a tentative D call TRBD1 (6 bases). V was cut by 7 bases and J by 4 bases, with 8 bases left in between. Germline V gene data show CDR1 as SEHNR and CDR2 as FQNEAQ (reference sequence). This CDR3 is 12 amino acids long. In DNA, the CDR3 is TGTGCCAGCACGGACAGATACAATGAGCAGTTCTTC. Its translation is CASTDRYNEQFF. The full variable domain, rest sourced from reference TRBV7-9 and TRBJ2-1, is DTGVSQNPRHKITKRGQNVTFRCDPISEHNRLYWYRQTLGQGPEFLTYFQNEAQLEKSRLLSDRFSAERPKGSFSTLEIQRTEQGDSAMYLCASTDRYNEQFFGPGTRLTVL.

The sample holds a few counts of this clone. The CDR3 spells CSVKSGTGNVLTF. DNA of the CDR3: TGCAGCGTTAAATCCGGGACAGGCAACGTCCTGACTTTC. The J gene is TRBJ2-6, the V gene TRBV29-1; TRBD1 matches 8 bases. V was pared by 5 bases and J by 9 bases, with 6 bases of the junction left unmatched. This CDR3 region has 13 residues. In germline, CDR1 is SQVTM, CDR2 ANQGSEA.

This clone turned up a few times. This sequence joins TRBV28 and TRBJ2-3; D unclear. CDR1 MDHEN and CDR2 SYDVKM come from the germline V gene. This CDR3 has 15 amino acids. Trimming took off 2 bases at V and 0 bases at J, with 9 bases between the two ends. CDR3 region: CASSLVDRSTDTQYF. CDR3 in DNA: TGTGCCAGCAGTTTAGTGGACCGTAGCACAGATACGCAGTATTTT.

This chain uses TRBV6-6 with TRBJ2-3; 9 positions match TRBD1. V was clipped by 10 bases and J by 4 bases; unmatched bases: 6. The length of the CDR3 is 13 residues. Germline CDR1 is MNHNY and CDR2 is SVGAGI (reference sequence). CDR3 residues: CATEGQGADTQYF. CDR3 in DNA: TGTGCCACCGAGGGACAGGGCGCAGATACGCAGTATTTT.

This CDR3 reads CASSQEDSRYTEAFF. DNA of the CDR3: TGCGCCAGCAGCCAAGAGGACAGTAGGTACACTGAAGCTTTCTTT. This chain connects TRBV4-3 to TRBJ1-1, with D possibly matching TRBD1 (6 bases). Deletions cut 0 bases from V and 3 bases from J, with 11 bases between. The CDR3 spans 15 residues. CDR1 LGHNA and CDR2 YSLEER come from the germline V gene.

This clone was seen a single time. This chain connects TRBV27 to TRBJ2-1, with D unresolved. Germline loops: CDR1 MNHEY, CDR2 SMNVEV (reference sequence). This CDR3 has 11 amino acids. V lost 3 bases and J 12 bases, leaving 9 bases between the germline ends. The CDR3 DNA reads as TGTGCCAGCAGTTTTACGGGCGGGCAGTTCTTC. Translated: CASSFTGGQFF.

V usage is TRBV27 and J usage is TRBJ1-2; no definite D call. The germline V gene encodes CDR1 MNHEY and CDR2 SMNVEV (reference sequence). V was trimmed by 0 bases and J by 4 bases, leaving 12 bases between them. The CDR3 length is 15 residues. Here the CDR3 reads CASSLSGSIFYGYTF. The DNA of the CDR3 is TGTGCCAGCAGTTTATCGGGGTCGATTTTCTATGGCTACACCTTC.

This clone was detected a few times. CDR3 DNA sequence: TGCGCCAGCAGCCCGGAGGCCTTGGCGGGGACAGATACGCAGTATTTT. Amino acids: CASSPEALAGTDTQYF. V usage is TRBV4-3 and J usage is TRBJ2-3; weak D call: TRBD2 (6 bases). Germline CDR1 is LGHNA and CDR2 is YSLEER. The germline V and J ends were trimmed by 4 bases and 3 bases, with 17 bases remaining between them. This CDR3 region has 16 residues.

About this clone itself: Additional DNA sequences in this sample encode the identical CDR3. The chain is built from TRBV5-1 and TRBJ2-1; 8 nucleotides align to TRBD2. The CDR3 runs 15 residues. Germline CDR1 and CDR2: SGHRS and YFSETQ. V was pared by 4 bases and J by 5 bases, with 8 bases of the junction left unmatched. The CDR3 region is CASSPGLAPNNEQFF. In nucleotides, the CDR3 is TGCGCCAGCAGCCCCGGACTAGCCCCTAACAATGAGCAGTTCTTC.

This rearrangement joins TRBV15 to TRBJ2-1; a weak D match, TRBD2 (6 bases). Deletions cut 6 bases from V and 6 bases from J, with 9 bases between. The CDR3 sequence is 12 residues long. The V gene's germline CDR1 is LNHNV and CDR2 YYDKDF (reference sequence). The chain's CDR3 is CATREGPNEQFF. For the CDR3, the DNA is TGTGCCACCAGGGAGGGGCCCAATGAGCAGTTCTTC.

This clone was recorded once. The chain has TRBV5-6 and TRBJ2-7; D not certain. V dropped 0 bases and J dropped 6 bases, with 7 bases sitting between them. This CDR3 has 12 amino acids. CDR1 and CDR2 from the germline V gene are SGHDT and YYEEEE. CDR3 DNA sequence: TGTGCCAGCAGCTTGGGGTGGGGCGAGCAGTACTTC. It translates to CASSLGWGEQYF.

The chain employs TRBV6-6 and TRBJ2-1; D is unclear. The CDR3 contains 12 residues. Trimming pared 7 bases from V and 9 bases from J, leaving 13 bases between. Germline V gene sequence: CDR1 MNHNY, CDR2 SVGAGI (reference sequence). The CDR3 sequence: CASTPSFGEQFF. The CDR3 DNA reads as TGTGCCAGCACTCCCTCCTTCGGTGAGCAGTTCTTC.

This clone was detected only a few times. V is TRBV28 and J is TRBJ1-1; D remains unclear. The CDR3 is 14 amino acids. Germline CDR1 and CDR2: MDHEN and SYDVKM. V lost 4 bases, J lost 3 bases, and 12 bases lay in between. The CDR3 loop is CASSSDGDYTEAFF. The CDR3, as DNA: TGTGCCAGCAGTTCGGACGGAGATTACACTGAAGCTTTCTTT.

The chain employs TRBV29-1 and TRBJ1-1; 9 bases line up with TRBD1. J was trimmed by 3 bases and V by 6 bases; bases with no gene match: 11. The CDR3 totals 15 residues. Germline lookup yields CDR1 SQVTM and CDR2 ANQGSEA. The CDR3 loop reads CSVRRDRAMDTEAFF. The CDR3 bases are TGCAGCGTCCGCCGGGACAGGGCCATGGACACTGAAGCTTTCTTT.

The J gene is TRBJ2-7, the V gene TRBV30, with D perhaps TRBD1 (6 bases). Germline V gives CDR1 GTSNPN, CDR2 SVGIG (reference sequence). The CDR3 is made up of 16 amino acids. V was cut by 1 base and J by 2 bases, with 18 bases left in between. The CDR3 bases are TGTGCCTGGAGTGAAGAGACAGGATTCGTGGCCTACGAGCAGTACTTC. Translated, it gives CAWSEETGFVAYEQYF.

V gene TRBV27 combines with J gene TRBJ2-7, with D perhaps assigned TRBD1 or TRBD2 (5 bases each). CDR3 size: 14 residues. V gave up 2 bases and J gave up 0 bases, with 8 bases separating them. CDR1 is MNHEY, CDR2 SMNVEV, per germline (reference sequence). The CDR3 protein is CASSLKGTSYEQYF. For the CDR3, the DNA is TGTGCCAGCAGTTTAAAAGGGACCTCCTACGAGCAGTACTTC.

The chain recombines TRBV10-3 with TRBJ2-4; D is perhaps TRBD2 (6 bases). CDR1 is ENHRY and CDR2 is SYGVKD in the germline V gene. The length of the CDR3 is 15 residues. V lost 4 bases and J 8 bases, leaving 18 bases between the germline ends. The CDR3 DNA reads TGTGCCATCAGTGCCCCGGGACTGTCCGGTGACATTCAGTACTTC. It is translated as CAISAPGLSGDIQYF.

This clone was counted only a few times. The rearrangement joins TRBV10-3 to TRBJ2-3, with 7 bases lining up with TRBD2. The V and J ends lost 3 bases and 0 bases, in that order; junction bases with no gene match: 12. The CDR3 sequence is 18 residues long. Per the germline V gene, CDR1 is ENHRY and CDR2 is SYGVKD. This CDR3 is CAISDPPGGSASTDTQYF. CDR3 DNA sequence: TGTGCCATCAGTGACCCCCCCGGCGGGAGCGCCAGCACAGATACGCAGTATTTT.

The chain uses TRBV5-6 and TRBJ2-3; TRBD1 might be the D (6 bases). The CDR3 has 13 residues. V shed 6 bases and J shed 4 bases, with 12 bases lying between them. CDR1 and CDR2 (germline): SGHDT, YYEEEE. The CDR3: CASNYRVADTQYF. CDR3 in DNA: TGTGCCAGCAATTACAGGGTAGCAGATACGCAGTATTTT.